This entry features one TCR beta chain sequence. The sample comes from a study of blood T cell repertoires in COVID-19. Across the study: From T cells, B-cell-depleted T cells, or PBMCs came the material, which was cDNA or gDNA.

In Seattle, patients joined the study during active infection and were tracked longitudinally. The CDR3 spans 14 residues. Trimming took off 2 bases at V and 4 bases at J, with 11 bases between the two ends. CDR1 is MNHEY and CDR2 is SVGAGI in the germline V gene. TCRdb keeps only in-frame clones here, not all; method: immunoSEQ multiplex PCR. This table holds about 330,000 clones, about 91% found once. The V gene is TRBV6-5, the J gene TRBJ1-2, with D possibly matching TRBD1 (5 bases). The clonotype originates from a man aged 25 to 45 with COVID-19, enrolled during active disease. Sequencing used peripheral blood. In nucleotides, the CDR3 is TGTGCCAGCAGTTACAGGGGTAGCAGCTATGGCTACACCTTC. This sequence encodes CASSYRGSSYGYTF.